There are a few counts of the clone carrying this T cell receptor (beta chain). The germline V gene has CDR1 PRHDT and CDR2 FYEKMQ (reference sequence). The CDR3 spans 19 residues. Trimming shortened V by 4 bases and J by 0 bases, and 25 bases separated the two germline ends. The sample originates from a study of response to subunit inactivated influenza vaccine. TCRdb reprocessed the RT-PCR reads via MiXCR and lists one record per CDR3 protein. The profile shows about 780,000 distinct CDR3 sequences, around 18% of them singletons. The clonotype originates from a man aged 50 to 60 who received an inactivated influenza vaccine. The source was PBMCs from blood, collected 4 to 6 days after vaccination. The chain couples TRBV13 to TRBJ2-7; perhaps TRBD2 as D (6 bases). In DNA, the CDR3 is TGTGCCAGCAGCTCGAAGTTCCCGCTAGCGCTCGGTGCCTCCTACGAGCAGTACTTC. The encoded protein is CASSSKFPLALGASYEQYF.